The sequence of this TCR beta chain was determined in a study of CD8+ T cells in alopecia areata. Using a FACSAria, the CD4+ and CD8+ T cells were sorted from the PBMCs. Study outcomes and limitations: Scalp lesions, especially in alopecia totalis/universalis, had higher clonality than normal scalp.

CDR1 SQVTM and CDR2 ANQGSEA come from the germline V gene. There are 15 residues in the CDR3. Unmatched junction bases numbered 11, after V lost 4 bases and J lost 8 bases. Note on this clone: Its antigen is unknown.

After isolation, RNA underwent reverse transcription to generate cDNA as the sequencing template. Sequenced by immunoSEQ multiplex PCR; TCRdb stores in-frame clones only, minus some. This sample has 130,000 to 150,000 clones, with about two thirds found just once. Input material: CD8+ T cells sorted from blood. The receptor's source is a human donor in good health. This sequence joins TRBV29-1 and TRBJ2-1, with 10 bases aligning to TRBD2. The CDR3 sequence: CSVGGLGLAIDEQFF. DNA of the CDR3: TGCAGCGTTGGCGGGTTGGGACTAGCGATCGATGAGCAGTTCTTC.